Presented here are 4 T cell receptor beta chains from one specimen sequenced in a study of T cells in Graves' hyperthyroidism and ophthalmopathy. Amplified regions were TCR beta CDR3 sequences from RNA transcripts. With the HTBI primer set, the TCR CDR3 went through a first round of RT-PCR. Each CDR3 protein gets one entry after TCRdb re-called the multiplex PCR reads with MiXCR. The data show about half a million distinct CDR3 sequences, about 24% seen once. The specimen sequenced was blood. The receptors originated from a woman in her 30s with Graves' ophthalmopathy.

This clonotype occurred many times. V is TRBV7-2 and J is TRBJ2-5; perhaps D is TRBD1 or TRBD2 (5 bases each). The CDR3 sequence is 14 residues long. V lost 3 bases, J lost 1 base, and 9 bases lay in between. Per the germline V gene, CDR1 is SGHTA and CDR2 is FQGNSA. CDR3 nucleotides: TGTGCCAGCAGCTTGTTGAGGGGCCAAGAGACCCAGTACTTC. Translation gives CASSLLRGQETQYF. The complete variable domain, with remaining parts taken from reference TRBV7-2 and TRBJ2-5, reads GAGVSQSPSNKVTEKGKDVELRCDPISGHTALYWYRQSLGQGLEFLIYFQGNSAPDKSGLPSDRFSAERTGGSVSTLTIQRTQQEDSAVYLCASSLLRGQETQYFGPGTRLLVL.

Of note for this clonotype: This may arise from a read error, as a much more abundant clone is one base away. V gene TRBV7-2 combines with J gene TRBJ2-1; D might be TRBD1 (5 bases). The CDR3 runs to 13 residues. Germline V CDR1 and CDR2: SGHTA, FQGNSA. This chain's CDR3 is CASSSYRFNEKFF. The CDR3 coding sequence is TGTGCCAGCAGTAGTTACAGGTTCAATGAGAAGTTCTTC.

The chain links TRBV4-2 to TRBJ1-5; D is unresolved. The CDR3 loop spans 14 amino acids. CDR1 is LGHNA and CDR2 is YNFKEQ in the germline V gene. Deletions cut 3 bases from V and 0 bases from J, with 6 bases between. The CDR3 is CASSHFASNQPQHF. Written as DNA, the CDR3 is TGTGCCAGCAGCCACTTCGCTAGCAATCAGCCCCAGCATTTT.

This clonotype was seen more than once but under ten times. The rearrangement uses TRBV28 and TRBJ1-2, with TRBD1 matching over 9 bases. V gave up 5 bases and J gave up 4 bases; unmatched junction bases: 8. The CDR3 consists of 15 residues. Germline V gene sequence: CDR1 MDHEN, CDR2 SYDVKM. CDR3 DNA: TGTGCCAGCAGTCTGGGACAGGGTTATGGCTATGGCTACACCTTC. Its translation is CASSLGQGYGYGYTF.